Below are 13 T cell receptor beta chains sequenced from a single sample in a study of cytomegalovirus exposure and HLA in healthy donors. PCR used 60 Vbeta primers and 13 Jbeta primers. This table comes from immunoSEQ multiplex PCR, and its TCRdb copy is limited to in-frame clones, with some not included. This sample has 200,000 or so clones; about 72% occur once, and the top ten carry 3.5% to 4%. Sequencing was carried out using PBMCs. The receptors were gathered from a male donor in good health and CMV-seronegative.

The rearrangement links TRBV6-6 to TRBJ1-5, with a weak D call TRBD1 (6 bases). Germline V gives CDR1 MNHNY, CDR2 SVGAGI (reference sequence). V dropped 2 bases and J dropped 2 bases, with 13 bases sitting between them. The CDR3 runs to 16 residues. The CDR3 here is CASSYRAGDGNQPQHF. The CDR3 DNA follows: TGTGCCAGCAGTTACCGGGCAGGGGATGGCAATCAGCCCCAGCATTTT.

The chain couples TRBV27 to TRBJ1-2; a possible D gene is TRBD1 (6 bases). This CDR3 spans 14 amino acids. Trimming took off 6 bases at V and 6 bases at J, with 17 bases between the two ends. Per germline, CDR1 MNHEY and CDR2 SMNVEV (reference sequence). CDR3 protein: CASRDDRNFNGYTF. Here the CDR3 DNA reads TGTGCCAGCAGGGACGACAGGAACTTTAATGGCTACACCTTC.

This rearrangement joins TRBV6-6 to TRBJ2-7; 9 nucleotides match TRBD2. Losses at the gene ends were 5 bases for V and 2 bases for J; bases not matched to a gene: 4. This CDR3 is built from 14 residues. Germline CDR1 and CDR2: MNHNY and SVGAGI (reference sequence). The chain's CDR3 is CASSLGLATYEQYF. The CDR3 DNA reads TGTGCCAGCAGTCTGGGACTAGCCACCTACGAGCAGTACTTC.

The rearrangement joins TRBV7-8 to TRBJ1-3; D perhaps matches TRBD1 (6 bases). V was pared by 1 base and J by 2 bases, with 9 bases between. The germline gives CDR1 SGHVS, CDR2 FQNEAQ. This CDR3 is built from 15 residues. The CDR3 reads CASSLGRGAGNTIYF. In DNA, the CDR3 is TGTGCCAGCAGCTTAGGCAGGGGAGCTGGAAACACCATATATTTT.

The chain carries TRBV5-6 and TRBJ2-7, with TRBD1 as a possible D gene (5 bases). Germline CDR1 is SGHDT and CDR2 is YYEEEE. The V gene lost 4 bases and the J gene lost 3 bases, with 8 bases spanning the gap. This CDR3 is 12 amino acids long. As DNA, the CDR3 is TGTGCCAGCAGCGACGACAGCTACGAGCAGTACTTC. This gives the protein CASSDDSYEQYF. Complete variable domain (other parts from reference TRBV5-6 and TRBJ2-7): DAGVTQSPTHLIKTRGQQVTLRCSPKSGHDTVSWYQQALGQGPQFIFQYYEEEERQRGNFPDRFSGHQFPNYSSELNVNALLLGDSALYLCASSDDSYEQYFGPGTRLTVT.

The chain links TRBV9 to TRBJ2-5, with 9 nucleotides matching TRBD1. CDR1 and CDR2 (germline): SGDLS, YYNGEE. The CDR3 totals 16 residues. The V and J ends lost 0 bases and 5 bases, in that order; junction bases with no gene match: 8. CDR3 protein: CASSVARQGGLETQYF. The CDR3 bases are TGTGCCAGCAGCGTAGCGAGACAGGGGGGTCTCGAGACCCAGTACTTC.

CDR3 residues: CASSRPGQGYPEQYF. In nucleotides, the CDR3 is TGTGCCAGTAGCAGACCCGGACAGGGGTATCCCGAGCAGTACTTC. This rearrangement joins TRBV19 to TRBJ2-7; 9 positions agree with TRBD1. Per the germline V gene, CDR1 is LNHDA and CDR2 is SQIVND (reference sequence). The V gene end was trimmed by 6 bases and the J gene end by 6 bases; junction bases not matched to a gene: 12. This CDR3 has 15 residues.

This clone showed up just a few times. V gene TRBV4-2 combines with J gene TRBJ1-3; weak D call: TRBD1 (5 bases). This CDR3 is built from 17 residues. Germline V gene sequence: CDR1 LGHNA, CDR2 YNFKEQ. V was pared by 0 bases and J by 4 bases, with 16 bases between. CDR3 bases: TGTGCCAGCAGCCAAGATCCGGTTGGCGGGGCGGGAAACACCATATATTTT. Its protein is CASSQDPVGGAGNTIYF.

This clone was found once. The V and J genes are TRBV7-3 and TRBJ2-7, with 10 bases that match TRBD2. Germline CDR1 SGHTA, CDR2 FQGTGA. Trimming at V came to 2 bases and at J to 3 bases, leaving 16 bases not matched to a gene. CDR3 size: 19 residues. Here the CDR3 reads CASSLRRAVAGGPGYEQYF. In DNA, the CDR3 is TGTGCCAGCAGCTTACGTCGGGCGGTAGCGGGAGGCCCCGGCTACGAGCAGTACTTC.

This clone occurred a few times. Other nucleotide sequences from this sample produce the same CDR3. The genes are TRBV18 and TRBJ2-7; 7 nucleotides line up with TRBD1. The germline V gene has CDR1 KGHSH and CDR2 LQKENI. V lost 6 bases and J lost 1; bases outside the gene matches: 6. This CDR3 is built from 14 residues. Here the CDR3 reads CASSPGTVSYEQYF. CDR3 sequence (DNA): TGTGCCAGCTCTCCTGGGACAGTATCCTACGAGCAGTACTTC. Filled out from reference TRBV18 and TRBJ2-7, the complete variable domain reads NAGVMQNPRHLVRRRGQEARLRCSPMKGHSHVYWYRQLPEEGLKFMVYLQKENIIDESGMPKERFSAEFPKEGPSILRIQQVVRGDSAAYFCASSPGTVSYEQYFGPGTRLTVT.

This clone was seen just once. The genes are TRBV19 and TRBJ2-1, with 8 bases that match TRBD1. Per the germline V gene, CDR1 is LNHDA and CDR2 is SQIVND (reference sequence). CDR3 length: 17 residues. V lost 0 bases, J lost 8 bases, and 12 bases stayed unmatched. CDR3 sequence (DNA): TGTGCCAGTAGTATAGAATTGGGCTGGGCAGGGGGCTATGAGCAGTTCTTC. It translates to CASSIELGWAGGYEQFF. Supplemented by reference TRBV19 and TRBJ2-1, the full variable domain reads DGGITQSPKYLFRKEGQNVTLSCEQNLNHDAMYWYRQDPGQGLRLIYYSQIVNDFQKGDIAEGYSVSREKKESFPLTVTSAQKNPTAFYLCASSIELGWAGGYEQFFGPGTRLTVL.

The chain links TRBV5-4 to TRBJ2-7, with 13 positions matching TRBD2. The length of the CDR3 is 15 residues. Germline CDR1 and CDR2: SGHNT and YYREEE (reference sequence). V shed 2 bases and J 3 bases; nucleotides not matched to a gene: 2. The CDR3 DNA is TGTGCCAGCAGCTTAGGACTAGCGGGAGTCTACGAGCAGTACTTC. It encodes CASSLGLAGVYEQYF.

The V and J genes are TRBV6-1 and TRBJ1-4, with TRBD1 identical over 8 bases. J gave up 7 bases and V 5 bases, and 9 bases lay outside the gene matches. CDR1 and CDR2 from the germline V gene are MNHNS and SASEGT. CDR3 length: 15 amino acids. The chain's CDR3 is CASSRGTGPFEKLFF. CDR3 in DNA: TGTGCCAGCAGTCGTGGGACAGGACCTTTTGAAAAACTGTTTTTT.